The entry that follows covers one T cell receptor beta chain sequence. The antigen is undetermined. The data originate from a study of CD8 T cells in Susac syndrome. Study background: Patients with Susac syndrome were therapy-naive, on corticosteroids, or on intravenous immunoglobulin alone at blood draw. Regarding the study as a whole: Where Susac syndrome CD4+ T cell repertoires were concerned, no clonal expansion was evident. The study recognized that the number of individuals in its TCR sequencing and HLA analysis was relatively small.

cDNA came from about 0.5 to 1 ug RNA primed by random hexamers. The CDR3 of TCR beta was amplified by immunoSEQ multiplex PCR across 54 Vbeta and 13 Jbeta. One entry per CDR3 protein results from TCRdb running MiXCR on the immunoSEQ multiplex PCR reads. The sample holds approximately 210,000 distinct CDR3 sequences; over 90% are singletons and the top ten take 0.15% to 0.2%. V shed 2 bases, J shed 6 bases, and the junction held 9 bases outside the gene matches. This CDR3 spans 14 amino acids. CDR1 is GTSNPN, CDR2 SVGIG, per germline (reference sequence). The TCR was taken from a human donor with Susac syndrome. V and J are TRBV30 and TRBJ1-2; 7 bases are a match to TRBD1. Sequenced material: CD4+ T cells from PBMCs. CDR3 sequence: CAWSIQQGLDGYTF. The DNA for the CDR3 is TGTGCCTGGAGTATCCAACAGGGGCTGGATGGCTACACCTTC. Together with reference TRBV30 and TRBJ1-2, the CDR3 gives the full variable domain: SQTIHQWPATLVQPVGSPLSLECTVEGTSNPNLYWYRQAAGRGLQLLFYSVGIGQISSEVPQNLSASRPQDRQFILSSKKLLLSDSGFYLCAWSIQQGLDGYTFGSGTRLTVV.